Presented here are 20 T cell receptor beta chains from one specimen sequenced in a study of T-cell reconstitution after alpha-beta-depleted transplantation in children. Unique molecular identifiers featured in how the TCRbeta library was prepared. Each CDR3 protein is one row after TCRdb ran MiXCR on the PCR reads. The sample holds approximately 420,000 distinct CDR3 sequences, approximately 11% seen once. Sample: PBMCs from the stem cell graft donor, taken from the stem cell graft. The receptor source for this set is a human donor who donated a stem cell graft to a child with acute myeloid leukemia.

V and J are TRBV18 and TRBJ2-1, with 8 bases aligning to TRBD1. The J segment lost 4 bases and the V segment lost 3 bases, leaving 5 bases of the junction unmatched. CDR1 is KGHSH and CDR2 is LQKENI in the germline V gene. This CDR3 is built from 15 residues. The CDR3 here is CASSPEQGVYNEQFF. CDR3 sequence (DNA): TGTGCCAGCTCACCTGAACAGGGGGTATACAATGAGCAGTTCTTC.

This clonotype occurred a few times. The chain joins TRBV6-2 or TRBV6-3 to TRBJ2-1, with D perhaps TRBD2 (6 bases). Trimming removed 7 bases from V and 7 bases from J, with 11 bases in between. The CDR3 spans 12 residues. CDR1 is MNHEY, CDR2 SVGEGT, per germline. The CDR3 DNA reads TGTGCCAGCAACCCCGCGGGGAATGAGCAGTTCTTC. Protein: CASNPAGNEQFF.

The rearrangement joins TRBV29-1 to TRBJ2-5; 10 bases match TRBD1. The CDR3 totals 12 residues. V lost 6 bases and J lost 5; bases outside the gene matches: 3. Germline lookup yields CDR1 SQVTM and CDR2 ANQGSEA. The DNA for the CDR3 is TGCAGCGTCGGGACAGGGGAGGAGACCCAGTACTTC. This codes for CSVGTGEETQYF.

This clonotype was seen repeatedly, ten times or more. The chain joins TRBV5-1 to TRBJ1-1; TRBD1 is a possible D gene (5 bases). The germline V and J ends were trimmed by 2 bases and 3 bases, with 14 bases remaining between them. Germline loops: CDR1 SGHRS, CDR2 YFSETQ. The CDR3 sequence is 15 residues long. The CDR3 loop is CASSFIWGEDTEAFF. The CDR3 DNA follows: TGCGCCAGCAGCTTTATTTGGGGGGAGGACACTGAAGCTTTCTTT.

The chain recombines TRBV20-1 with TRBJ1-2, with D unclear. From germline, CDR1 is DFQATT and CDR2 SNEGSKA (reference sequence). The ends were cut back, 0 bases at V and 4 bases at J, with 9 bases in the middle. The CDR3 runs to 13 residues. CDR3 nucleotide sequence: TGCAGTGCTAGAGATAGCAGGCTCTATGGCTACACCTTC. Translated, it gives CSARDSRLYGYTF.

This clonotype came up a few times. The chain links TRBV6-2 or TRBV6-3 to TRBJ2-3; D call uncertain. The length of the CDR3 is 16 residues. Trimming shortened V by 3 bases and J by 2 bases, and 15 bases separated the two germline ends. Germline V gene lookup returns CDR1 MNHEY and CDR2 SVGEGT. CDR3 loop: CASSYPPGRDTDTQYF. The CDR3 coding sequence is TGTGCCAGCAGTTATCCTCCGGGCCGAGACACAGATACGCAGTATTTT.

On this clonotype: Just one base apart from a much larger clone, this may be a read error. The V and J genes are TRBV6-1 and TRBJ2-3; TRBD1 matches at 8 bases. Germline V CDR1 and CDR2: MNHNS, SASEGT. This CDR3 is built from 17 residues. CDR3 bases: TGTGCCACCAGTGAACTATCCGGGACAGGCGGAACAGATACGCAGTATTTT. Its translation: CATSELSGTGGTDTQYF.

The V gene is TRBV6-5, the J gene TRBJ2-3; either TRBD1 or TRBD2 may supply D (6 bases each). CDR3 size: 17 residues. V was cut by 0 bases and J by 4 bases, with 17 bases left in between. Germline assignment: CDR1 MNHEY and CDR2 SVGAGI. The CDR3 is CASSYSGRGVGPDTQYF. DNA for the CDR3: TGTGCCAGCAGTTACTCGGGAAGGGGGGTCGGGCCAGATACGCAGTATTTT.

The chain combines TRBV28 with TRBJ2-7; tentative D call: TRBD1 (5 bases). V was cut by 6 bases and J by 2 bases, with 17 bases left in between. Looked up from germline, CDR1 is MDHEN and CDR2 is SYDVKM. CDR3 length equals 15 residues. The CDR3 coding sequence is TGTGCCAGCAGCACTGTTGACAGAAACGCCTACGAGCAGTACTTC. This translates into CASSTVDRNAYEQYF.

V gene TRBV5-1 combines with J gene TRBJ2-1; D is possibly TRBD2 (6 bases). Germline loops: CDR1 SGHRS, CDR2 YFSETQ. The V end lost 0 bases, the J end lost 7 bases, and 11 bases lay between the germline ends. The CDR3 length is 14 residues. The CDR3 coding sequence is TGCGCCAGCAGCTTGGATTCGGGAGATAATGAGCAGTTCTTC. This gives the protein CASSLDSGDNEQFF.

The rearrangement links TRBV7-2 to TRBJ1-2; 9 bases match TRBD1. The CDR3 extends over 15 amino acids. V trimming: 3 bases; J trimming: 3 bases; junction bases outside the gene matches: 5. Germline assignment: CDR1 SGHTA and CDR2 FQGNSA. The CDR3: CASSFRDRVDYGYTF. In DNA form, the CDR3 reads TGTGCCAGCAGCTTTAGGGACAGGGTGGACTATGGCTACACCTTC.

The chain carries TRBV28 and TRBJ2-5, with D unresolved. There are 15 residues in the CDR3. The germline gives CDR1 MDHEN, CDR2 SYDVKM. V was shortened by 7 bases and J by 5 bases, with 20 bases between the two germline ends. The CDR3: CASTLFRAAPETQYF. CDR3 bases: TGTGCCAGCACCCTGTTTAGGGCAGCCCCCGAGACCCAGTACTTC.

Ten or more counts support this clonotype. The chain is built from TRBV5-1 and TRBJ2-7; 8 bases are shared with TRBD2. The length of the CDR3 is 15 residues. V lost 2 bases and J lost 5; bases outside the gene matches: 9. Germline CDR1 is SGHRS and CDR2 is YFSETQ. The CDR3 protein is CASSFVGGRQDEQYF. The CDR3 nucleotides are TGCGCCAGCAGCTTCGTTGGCGGGAGGCAAGACGAGCAGTACTTC.

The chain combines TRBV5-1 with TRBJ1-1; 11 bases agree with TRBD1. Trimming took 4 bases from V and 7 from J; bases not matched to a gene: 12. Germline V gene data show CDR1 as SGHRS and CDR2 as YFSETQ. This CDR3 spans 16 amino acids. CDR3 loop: CASSVGTGGREDEAFF. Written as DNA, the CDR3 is TGCGCCAGCAGCGTAGGGACAGGGGGTAGGGAGGATGAAGCTTTCTTT.

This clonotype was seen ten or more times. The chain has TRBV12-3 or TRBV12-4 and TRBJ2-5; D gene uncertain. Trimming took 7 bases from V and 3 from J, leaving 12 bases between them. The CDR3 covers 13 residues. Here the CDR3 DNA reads TGTGCCAGCACGTATGGGTTGGAAGAGACCCAGTACTTC. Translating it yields CASTYGLEETQYF.

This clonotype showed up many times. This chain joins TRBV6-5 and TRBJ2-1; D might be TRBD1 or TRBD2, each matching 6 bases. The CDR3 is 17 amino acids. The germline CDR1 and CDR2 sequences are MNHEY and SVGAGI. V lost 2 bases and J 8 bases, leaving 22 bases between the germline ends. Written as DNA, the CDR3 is TGTGCCAGCAGTTACCGCCTACTAGCCCAAGGGGGAGATGAGCAGTTCTTC. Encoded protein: CASSYRLLAQGGDEQFF.

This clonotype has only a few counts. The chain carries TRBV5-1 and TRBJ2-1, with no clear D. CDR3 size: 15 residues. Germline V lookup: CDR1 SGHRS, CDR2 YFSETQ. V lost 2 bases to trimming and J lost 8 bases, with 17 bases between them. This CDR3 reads CASSFPGRAPDEQFF. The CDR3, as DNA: TGCGCCAGCAGCTTCCCTGGAAGGGCCCCCGATGAGCAGTTCTTC.

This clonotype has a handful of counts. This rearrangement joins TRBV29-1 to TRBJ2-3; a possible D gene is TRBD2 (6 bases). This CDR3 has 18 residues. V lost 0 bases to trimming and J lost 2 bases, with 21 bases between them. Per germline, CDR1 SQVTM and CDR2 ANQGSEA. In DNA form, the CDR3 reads TGCAGCGTTGAAGATGGGACTGAGGGTGTCGGATCCACAGATACGCAGTATTTT. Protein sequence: CSVEDGTEGVGSTDTQYF.

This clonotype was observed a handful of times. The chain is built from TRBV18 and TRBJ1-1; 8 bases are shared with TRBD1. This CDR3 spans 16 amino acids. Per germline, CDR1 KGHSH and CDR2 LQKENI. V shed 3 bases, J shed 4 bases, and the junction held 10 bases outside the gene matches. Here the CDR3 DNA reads TGTGCCAGCTCACCTGCCGGGACAGGACTCCTCACTGAAGCTTTCTTT. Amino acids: CASSPAGTGLLTEAFF.

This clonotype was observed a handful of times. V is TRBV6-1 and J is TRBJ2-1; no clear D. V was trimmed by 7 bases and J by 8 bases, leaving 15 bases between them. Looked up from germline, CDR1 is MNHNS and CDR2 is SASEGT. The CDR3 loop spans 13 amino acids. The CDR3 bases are TGTGCCAGCAATAAACCTGCAATCGATGAGCAGTTCTTC. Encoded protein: CASNKPAIDEQFF.